This T cell receptor beta chain is drawn from a study of blood T cell repertoires in COVID-19. Unmatched junction bases numbered 4, after V lost 1 base and J lost 7 bases. This CDR3 comprises 15 residues. In germline, CDR1 is MNHEY, CDR2 SVGEGT. Data came from immunoSEQ multiplex PCR; TCRdb stores just in-frame clones and leaves some out. The sample carries 95,000 to 100,000 clones, about 90% recorded once. The chain is built from TRBV6-2 or TRBV6-3 and TRBJ2-1, with 10 bases matching TRBD2. Sequenced material: peripheral blood. The origin of this receptor is a man aged 45-60 years with acute or convalescent COVID-19. CDR3 loop: CASSYLAGGPNEQFF. As DNA, the CDR3 is TGTGCCAGCAGTTACTTAGCGGGGGGTCCTAATGAGCAGTTCTTC.